Listed below are T cell receptor beta chains from one sample, sequenced in a study of vaccination effects on CD4 cells after COVID-19. The antigens of these receptors remain unknown. Method: immunoSEQ multiplex PCR; TCRdb's copy keeps in-frame clones and lacks some. The top ten hold about 10% of the sample, which has around 47,000 clones, 72% seen once. This specimen was CD4+ T cells from PBMCs cultured without peptide, taken after COVID-19 vaccination. These receptors were taken from a human donor who received a COVID-19 vaccine. The CDR3 runs from the conserved cysteine through the conserved F or W. A D gene is named only where the DNA matches it firmly. Clone size, where shown, is once, few, many, or a class for clones that have expanded.

>-|TRBV10-3|-|TRBJ2-1
CAISESSDNEQFF
TGTGCCATCAGTGAGTCTAGCGACAATGAGCAGTTCTTC
>TRBD2|TRBV3-1/TRBV3-2|few|TRBJ2-1
CASSLTSGRNEQFF
TGTGCCAGCAGCCTGACTAGCGGGAGAAATGAGCAGTTCTTC
>-|TRBV10-1|once|TRBJ2-7
CASSGPGSPPVF
TGCGCCAGCAGTGGACCTGGGTCTCCGCCCGTTTTC
>-|TRBV10-3|few|TRBJ2-2
CANGQAGTGELFF
TGTGCCAACGGACAGGCGGGGACCGGGGAGCTGTTTTTT
>-|TRBV20-1|-|TRBJ2-7
CSASGQGYEQYF
TGCAGTGCTAGTGGGCAGGGGTACGAGCAGTACTTC
>-|TRBV7-9|-|TRBJ2-7
CASSSGDQRSYEQYF
TGTGCCAGCAGCTCAGGAGACCAGCGTTCCTACGAGCAGTACTTC
>TRBD1|TRBV6-5|-|TRBJ1-1
CASNTGDDTEAFF
TGTGCCAGCAATACAGGGGACGACACTGAAGCTTTCTTT
>TRBD1|TRBV20-1|-|TRBJ1-2
CSASTGVGYGYTF
TGCAGTGCTAGTACAGGGGTAGGCTATGGCTACACCTTC
>TRBD2|TRBV18|-|TRBJ2-2
CASKVAGGASGELFF
TGTGCCAGCAAAGTAGCGGGAGGAGCGAGCGGGGAGCTGTTTTTT
>-|TRBV5-1|-|TRBJ2-5
CASSLARKETQYF
TGCGCCAGCAGCTTGGCTAGGAAAGAGACCCAGTACTTC
>-|TRBV27|-|TRBJ1-1
CASSSIRNTEAFF
TGTGCCAGCAGTAGCATAAGGAACACTGAAGCTTTCTTT
>-|TRBV6-5|-|TRBJ1-3
CASSYGRGVGNTIYF
TGTGCCAGCAGTTACGGCAGGGGAGTTGGAAACACCATATATTTT
>-|TRBV18|-|TRBJ1-6
CASSPAQNSPLHF
TGTGCCAGCTCACCGGCACAGAATTCACCCCTCCACTTT
>-|TRBV5-5|-|TRBJ2-2
CASSLLLGVGELFF
TGTGCCAGCAGCTTGTTGTTAGGTGTCGGGGAGCTGTTTTTT
>-|TRBV7-2|-|TRBJ2-7
CASSQGLGREYEQYF
TGTGCCAGCAGCCAGGGTTTGGGACGGGAATACGAGCAGTACTTC
>TRBD1|TRBV10-3|few|TRBJ2-5
CAISPSTGEETQYF
TGTGCCATCAGCCCCTCGACAGGGGAGGAGACCCAGTACTTC
>-|TRBV12-3/TRBV12-4|-|TRBJ1-1
CASSLKPNTEAFF
TGTGCCAGCAGTTTAAAGCCGAACACTGAAGCTTTCTTT
>-|TRBV7-9|-|TRBJ2-7
CASSHTGRETYEQYF
TGTGCCAGCAGTCATACAGGGAGGGAAACCTACGAGCAGTACTTC
>TRBD1|TRBV5-1|-|TRBJ1-6
CASSPRTGANSPLHF
TGCGCCAGCAGCCCAAGGACAGGGGCCAATTCACCCCTCCACTTT
>TRBD2|TRBV7-2|-|TRBJ2-5
CASSQIGLAALLETQYF
TGTGCCAGCAGCCAGATCGGACTAGCGGCTCTATTAGAGACCCAGTACTTC
>TRBD2|TRBV4-1|-|TRBJ2-3
CASSQRSVGLAGGRDTQYF
TGCGCCAGCAGCCAACGGTCGGTCGGACTAGCGGGAGGGCGAGATACGCAGTATTTT
>-|TRBV27|-|TRBJ1-1
CASSLSTVNTEAFF
TGTGCCAGCAGTTTATCCACAGTGAACACTGAAGCTTTCTTT
>-|TRBV4-2|once|TRBJ1-1
CASSQADRTNTEAFF
TGTGCCAGCAGCCAAGCCGACAGGACGAACACTGAAGCTTTCTTT
>-|TRBV18|-|TRBJ2-6
CASSPRGPQGDSGANVLTF
TGTGCCAGCTCACCACGTGGTCCTCAAGGAGACTCTGGGGCCAACGTCCTGACTTTC
>-|TRBV7-8|-|TRBJ2-4
CASSLGGEFAKNIQYF
TGTGCCAGCAGCTTAGGAGGGGAGTTCGCCAAAAACATTCAGTACTTC
>TRBD2|TRBV20-1|few|TRBJ2-1
CSASSGGYNEQFF
TGCAGTGCTAGTAGCGGGGGCTACAATGAGCAGTTCTTC
>-|TRBV6-5|few|TRBJ2-7
CASSRDVHYEQYF
TGTGCCAGCAGTCGGGACGTGCACTACGAGCAGTACTTC
>-|TRBV14|-|TRBJ2-1
CASSQRTSTRADSEQFF
TGTGCCAGCAGCCAAAGGACCTCGACCAGAGCAGATTCTGAGCAGTTCTTC
>-|TRBV10-3|-|TRBJ1-6
CAIRGEGKNGSPLHF
TGTGCCATCAGGGGGGAGGGGAAGAACGGTTCACCCCTCCACTTT
>TRBD1|TRBV24-1|few|TRBJ1-2
CATSDRDRGGYGYTF
TGTGCCACCAGTGACCGGGACAGGGGTGGATATGGCTACACCTTC
>TRBD2|TRBV11-3|-|TRBJ2-1
CASSLGVRGGVEEQFF
TGTGCCAGCAGCTTAGGGGTACGCGGGGGGGTCGAGGAGCAGTTCTTC
>-|TRBV3-1/TRBV3-2|few|TRBJ1-2
CASSQTSNYGYTF
TGTGCCAGCAGCCAGACAAGTAACTATGGCTACACCTTC
>-|TRBV6-2/TRBV6-3|few|TRBJ2-1
CASSPPPTGRPGNEQFF
TGTGCCAGCAGTCCACCTCCCACCGGGAGACCTGGCAATGAGCAGTTCTTC
>-|TRBV5-4|few|TRBJ2-7
CASSLSSFGLRGNYEQYF
TGTGCCAGCAGCTTATCGTCGTTTGGGCTGAGGGGAAACTACGAGCAGTACTTC
>-|TRBV12-3/TRBV12-4|-|TRBJ2-1
CASSLPGNEQFF
TGTGCCAGCAGTTTACCCGGCAATGAGCAGTTCTTC
>-|TRBV27|-|TRBJ1-4
CASSLMGASEKLFF
TGTGCCAGCAGTTTAATGGGGGCGAGTGAAAAACTGTTTTTT
>TRBD2|TRBV7-9|few|TRBJ2-1
CATARREGVNEQFF
TGTGCCACCGCGCGGCGGGAGGGCGTTAATGAGCAGTTCTTC
>-|TRBV5-8|-|TRBJ1-1
CASSLGGVNTEAFF
TGTGCCAGCAGCTTGGGGGGCGTGAACACTGAAGCTTTCTTT
>TRBD2|TRBV18|-|TRBJ2-5
CASSPGTSGETQYF
TGTGCCAGCTCACCCGGGACTAGCGGAGAGACCCAGTACTTC
>-|TRBV7-9|once|TRBJ1-2
CASSPRRGDDYGYTF
TGTGCCAGCAGCCCTCGAAGGGGGGACGACTATGGCTACACCTTC